This T cell receptor (beta chain) derives from a study of T cells expressing NK-cell markers. Study at large: Serological testing identified most of the eight sequenced donors as HCMV-seropositive and one as seronegative.

Making the TCR beta cDNA relied on 5'RACE template switching with UMIs. TCRdb re-analyzed the 5' RACE reads; it lists each CDR3 protein once, without DNA. The table gives some 460,000 distinct CDR3 sequences; the top ten clones make up more than 1.4% of it. This sequence was found in a woman aged 45-65 years in good health. Sequenced: blood T cells: a sorted CD56 or NKG2C T cell subset, CD4+ or CD8+ T cells, or bulk PBMC T cells (not recorded which).

This chain's CDR3 is CSARDHTVNSPLHF. The chain combines TRBV20-1 with TRBJ1-6. The CDR3 consists of 14 residues. Germline V lookup: CDR1 DFQATT, CDR2 SNEGSKA (reference sequence).